This T cell receptor beta chain was profiled in a study of Ad26.COV2.S vaccination and SARS-CoV-2 variants. Notes on the study in general: Reports say spike-specific CD8+ and CD4+ T cell responses covered substantial breadth after vaccination.

Treatment: 15 to 20 received Ad26.COV2.S at low or high dose, single or two shots; about 5 received placebo; per-sample allocation not given. Samples came from day 63 after the first vaccine or placebo injection. Concerning this clone: The antigen remains undetermined.

Clones were sequenced by immunoSEQ multiplex PCR, and TCRdb holds only the in-frame ones, with some missing. In the table there are around 320,000 clones, 70% to 90% of which are singletons. The receptor was isolated from a person between 18 and 65 years old who received the Ad26.COV2.S COVID-19 vaccine or a placebo. This specimen was peripheral blood, taken in a trial of Ad26.COV2.S vaccine versus placebo.

CDR3 in amino acids: CASTSLGYGAPRDEQFF. The CDR3 region has the DNA TGTGCCAGTACCTCGCTTGGATACGGGGCCCCCCGGGATGAGCAGTTCTTC. V usage is TRBV19 and J usage is TRBJ2-1, with D possibly called TRBD1 or TRBD2 (5 bases each). The CDR3 runs to 17 residues. V was trimmed by 7 bases and J by 8 bases, leaving 27 bases between them. Germline-derived CDR1 and CDR2 are LNHDA and SQIVND (reference sequence).